The rows below give T cell receptor beta chains drawn from one sample of a study of blood T cell repertoires in COVID-19. The method was immunoSEQ multiplex PCR; TCRdb's version includes in-frame clones alone and lacks a portion of them. This sample has 250,000 to 400,000 clones, with 75% to 90% found just once. The source material was peripheral blood. The receptors originated from a woman aged 30 to 39 with COVID-19, enrolled during active disease. The CDR3 runs from the conserved cysteine through the conserved F or W. D genes are given only for firm matches. A row's size may be missing; if present it is once, few, many or a size class.

d_call: NA
v_call: TRBV25-1
j_call: TRBJ1-5
clone_size: NA
cdr3_aa: CASSEPGGPNQPQHF
cdr3_nt: TGTGCCAGCAGTGAACCGGGGGGACCCAATCAGCCCCAGCATTTT

d_call: NA
v_call: TRBV18
j_call: TRBJ1-2
clone_size: NA
cdr3_aa: CASSPQGDNYGYTF
cdr3_nt: TGTGCCAGCTCACCGCAAGGGGATAACTATGGCTACACCTTC

d_call: NA
v_call: TRBV7-2
j_call: TRBJ1-1
clone_size: NA
cdr3_aa: CASRVGLRSPEAFF
cdr3_nt: TGTGCCAGCAGAGTGGGGCTCAGGTCCCCTGAAGCTTTCTTT

d_call: TRBD2
v_call: TRBV11-2
j_call: TRBJ2-2
clone_size: NA
cdr3_aa: CASSLRVGLAGVRDGELFF
cdr3_nt: TGTGCCAGCAGCCTCAGGGTGGGACTAGCGGGAGTGCGGGACGGGGAGCTGTTTTTT

d_call: NA
v_call: TRBV14
j_call: TRBJ2-3
clone_size: NA
cdr3_aa: CASSQGRTGVGTDTQYF
cdr3_nt: TGTGCCAGCAGCCAAGGGAGGACGGGAGTTGGCACAGATACGCAGTATTTT

d_call: TRBD1
v_call: TRBV25-1
j_call: TRBJ1-1
clone_size: NA
cdr3_aa: CASSRQGRAFF
cdr3_nt: TGTGCCAGCAGCAGACAGGGACGAGCTTTCTTT

d_call: NA
v_call: TRBV5-5
j_call: TRBJ1-2
clone_size: NA
cdr3_aa: CASSLAEQNYGYTF
cdr3_nt: TGTGCCAGCAGCTTGGCCGAACAGAACTATGGCTACACCTTC

d_call: NA
v_call: TRBV6-6
j_call: TRBJ2-7
clone_size: NA
cdr3_aa: CASSPIQGSYEQYF
cdr3_nt: TGTGCCAGCAGCCCAATACAGGGCAGCTACGAGCAGTACTTC

d_call: TRBD1
v_call: TRBV3-1/TRBV3-2
j_call: TRBJ1-1
clone_size: once
cdr3_aa: CASSRDQGVSSEAFF
cdr3_nt: TGTGCCAGCAGCCGAGACCAGGGGGTTTCTTCTGAAGCTTTCTTT

d_call: NA
v_call: TRBV11-2
j_call: TRBJ2-7
clone_size: NA
cdr3_aa: CASSLRHPRDEQYF
cdr3_nt: TGTGCCAGCAGCTTGAGACATCCCAGGGACGAGCAGTACTTC

d_call: TRBD2
v_call: TRBV19
j_call: TRBJ2-5
clone_size: NA
cdr3_aa: CASSARLAGGVETQYF
cdr3_nt: TGTGCCAGTAGTGCCCGACTAGCGGGAGGAGTAGAGACCCAGTACTTC

d_call: NA
v_call: TRBV28
j_call: TRBJ1-5
clone_size: NA
cdr3_aa: CATYRIGPQPQHF
cdr3_nt: TGTGCCACCTACAGAATCGGTCCCCAGCCCCAGCATTTT

d_call: TRBD2
v_call: TRBV3-1/TRBV3-2
j_call: TRBJ2-1
clone_size: NA
cdr3_aa: CASSQGASGLDEQFF
cdr3_nt: TGTGCCAGCAGCCAAGGGGCTAGCGGGCTCGATGAGCAGTTCTTC

d_call: TRBD1
v_call: TRBV10-1
j_call: TRBJ1-3
clone_size: NA
cdr3_aa: CASSPGQAEWNTIYF
cdr3_nt: TGCGCCAGCAGTCCTGGACAGGCGGAGTGGAACACCATATATTTT

d_call: NA
v_call: TRBV6-4
j_call: TRBJ2-5
clone_size: NA
cdr3_aa: CASSEVKSGTQYF
cdr3_nt: TGTGCCAGCAGTGAAGTGAAGAGCGGGACCCAGTACTTC

d_call: NA
v_call: TRBV7-2
j_call: TRBJ2-1
clone_size: few
cdr3_aa: CASSLTEIEQFF
cdr3_nt: TGTGCCAGCAGCTTAACCGAGATCGAGCAGTTCTTC

d_call: TRBD2
v_call: TRBV7-7
j_call: TRBJ2-2
clone_size: NA
cdr3_aa: CASSSQPPSGRASGELFF
cdr3_nt: TGTGCCAGCAGCTCCCAACCCCCTAGCGGGAGGGCCTCCGGGGAGCTGTTTTTT

d_call: TRBD1
v_call: TRBV27
j_call: TRBJ1-3
clone_size: NA
cdr3_aa: CASSRLGGTGNTIYF
cdr3_nt: TGTGCCAGCAGTCGTTTAGGGGGCACTGGAAACACCATATATTTT

d_call: NA
v_call: TRBV5-1
j_call: TRBJ2-2
clone_size: NA
cdr3_aa: CASSQNTGELFF
cdr3_nt: TGCGCCAGCAGCCAGAACACCGGGGAGCTGTTTTTT

d_call: NA
v_call: TRBV19
j_call: TRBJ2-7
clone_size: NA
cdr3_aa: CASSIDRRRVEQYF
cdr3_nt: TGTGCCAGTAGTATAGATCGGAGGAGGGTCGAGCAGTACTTC

d_call: TRBD1
v_call: TRBV5-1
j_call: TRBJ1-5
clone_size: NA
cdr3_aa: CASSPQGAGQPQHF
cdr3_nt: TGCGCCAGCAGTCCTCAGGGGGCAGGACAGCCCCAGCATTTT

d_call: NA
v_call: TRBV5-6
j_call: TRBJ1-4
clone_size: NA
cdr3_aa: CASSLFGYATNEKLFF
cdr3_nt: TGTGCCAGCAGCTTGTTCGGGTATGCAACTAATGAAAAACTGTTTTTT

d_call: NA
v_call: TRBV30
j_call: TRBJ1-1
clone_size: once
cdr3_aa: CAWRDRIGTEAFF
cdr3_nt: TGTGCCTGGAGGGACAGAATTGGCACTGAAGCTTTCTTT

d_call: NA
v_call: TRBV27
j_call: TRBJ2-5
clone_size: NA
cdr3_aa: CASRRDSWETQYF
cdr3_nt: TGTGCCAGCAGGAGGGACTCCTGGGAGACCCAGTACTTC

d_call: TRBD1
v_call: TRBV18
j_call: TRBJ1-2
clone_size: NA
cdr3_aa: CASSPPLRDRGGGYTF
cdr3_nt: TGTGCCAGCTCACCACCCCTTAGGGACAGGGGAGGAGGCTACACCTTC

d_call: NA
v_call: TRBV29-1
j_call: TRBJ2-5
clone_size: NA
cdr3_aa: CSVAGALIRETQYF
cdr3_nt: TGCAGCGTTGCTGGGGCACTGATACGAGAGACCCAGTACTTC

d_call: TRBD2
v_call: TRBV29-1
j_call: TRBJ2-1
clone_size: NA
cdr3_aa: CSVEDPRRGLAGVNEQFF
cdr3_nt: TGCAGCGTTGAAGATCCCCGCCGCGGACTAGCGGGAGTTAATGAGCAGTTCTTC

d_call: NA
v_call: TRBV11-3
j_call: TRBJ2-3
clone_size: few
cdr3_aa: CASSLHSGSTDTQYF
cdr3_nt: TGTGCCAGCAGCTTACATAGCGGTAGCACAGATACGCAGTATTTT

d_call: TRBD2
v_call: TRBV6-1
j_call: TRBJ2-1
clone_size: NA
cdr3_aa: CASSERIAGLYNEQFF
cdr3_nt: TGTGCCAGCAGTGAGCGGATAGCGGGATTATACAATGAGCAGTTCTTC

d_call: NA
v_call: TRBV3-1/TRBV3-2
j_call: TRBJ1-2
clone_size: NA
cdr3_aa: CASSQPPGRGGYTF
cdr3_nt: TGTGCCAGCAGCCAACCTCCAGGGCGGGGTGGCTACACCTTC

d_call: TRBD1
v_call: TRBV7-9
j_call: TRBJ1-2
clone_size: NA
cdr3_aa: CASSLSAGQGDYTF
cdr3_nt: TGTGCCAGCAGCTTATCCGCGGGACAGGGTGACTACACCTTC

d_call: TRBD1
v_call: TRBV3-1/TRBV3-2
j_call: TRBJ1-5
clone_size: NA
cdr3_aa: CASSQVTPRPGDRGNQPQHF
cdr3_nt: TGTGCCAGCAGCCAAGTTACCCCCCGTCCCGGGGACAGAGGCAATCAGCCCCAGCATTTT

d_call: NA
v_call: TRBV9
j_call: TRBJ2-5
clone_size: NA
cdr3_aa: CASSVGSRRNQETQYF
cdr3_nt: TGTGCCAGCAGCGTAGGTAGCCGAAGGAACCAAGAGACCCAGTACTTC

d_call: TRBD2
v_call: TRBV12-5
j_call: TRBJ2-5
clone_size: NA
cdr3_aa: CASGLTTAPRLALVRRTQYF
cdr3_nt: TGTGCTAGTGGTTTGACTACGGCCCCTAGACTAGCGCTGGTACGAAGGACCCAGTACTTC

d_call: TRBD2
v_call: TRBV24-1
j_call: TRBJ2-3
clone_size: NA
cdr3_aa: CATSTRAPGLAGGPTDTQYF
cdr3_nt: TGTGCCACCAGTACGAGAGCCCCGGGACTAGCGGGAGGGCCTACAGATACGCAGTATTTT

d_call: NA
v_call: TRBV11-2
j_call: TRBJ2-5
clone_size: NA
cdr3_aa: CASSLGLQGKETQYF
cdr3_nt: TGTGCCAGCAGCCTCGGACTCCAAGGAAAAGAGACCCAGTACTTC

d_call: TRBD2
v_call: TRBV13
j_call: TRBJ2-1
clone_size: NA
cdr3_aa: CASSFTARLAGEFPSYNEQFF
cdr3_nt: TGTGCCAGCAGCTTTACGGCCCGACTAGCGGGAGAATTCCCCTCCTACAATGAGCAGTTCTTC

d_call: TRBD2
v_call: TRBV3-1/TRBV3-2
j_call: TRBJ2-3
clone_size: NA
cdr3_aa: CASSQNGLEAQYF
cdr3_nt: TGTGCCAGCAGCCAAAACGGACTAGAGGCGCAGTATTTT

d_call: NA
v_call: TRBV6-5
j_call: TRBJ1-4
clone_size: NA
cdr3_aa: CASSYDENEKLFF
cdr3_nt: TGTGCCAGCAGTTACGATGAGAATGAAAAACTGTTTTTT